The 27 T cell receptor beta chains presented below share a single source sample, sequenced in a study of CD8+CD57+ T cells in acquired aplastic anemia. Genomic DNA provided the template from which TCR beta VDJ and CDR3 profiles were obtained. TCRdb re-analysed the reads in MiXCR, keeping a single row per CDR3 protein. The sample records 220,000 or so distinct CDR3 sequences, about 62% being singletons. In patients chosen for sequencing, flow cytometry had shown CD8+CD57+ cell expansion. The specimen was sorted CD4+, CD8+, or CD8+CD57+ T cells (not recorded which) from PBMCs. All receptors derive from a human donor with aplastic anemia.

This clonotype showed up many times. The V call is TRBV4-2, the J call TRBJ2-1; 12 bases align to TRBD2. The CDR3 has 17 residues. The V segment lost 4 bases and the J segment 2 bases; nucleotides outside the gene matches: 6. Germline V lookup: CDR1 LGHNA, CDR2 YNFKEQ. The DNA of the CDR3 is TGTGCCAGCAGCCGCGGACTAGCGGGGAAAACCTACAATGAGCAGTTCTTC. It specifies CASSRGLAGKTYNEQFF.

This clonotype showed up just once. This chain links TRBV20-1 with TRBJ2-1; the match to TRBD1 covers 7 bases. This CDR3 comprises 13 residues. The V gene end was trimmed by 3 bases and the J gene end by 7 bases; junction bases not matched to a gene: 6. The germline gives CDR1 DFQATT, CDR2 SNEGSKA (reference sequence). The CDR3 here is CSARYRGGNEQFF. In nucleotides, the CDR3 is TGCAGTGCTAGGTACAGGGGTGGGAATGAGCAGTTCTTC.

The CDR3 here is CSARDDSRNQPQHF. CDR3 DNA: TGCAGTGCTAGAGACGACAGTCGCAATCAGCCCCAGCATTTT. The V gene is TRBV20-1, the J gene TRBJ1-5; tentatively, D is TRBD1 (5 bases). The ends were cut back, 0 bases at V and 2 bases at J, with 8 bases in the middle. This CDR3 contains 14 residues. The germline CDR1 and CDR2 sequences are DFQATT and SNEGSKA (reference sequence).

V usage is TRBV7-8 and J usage is TRBJ1-5; D may be TRBD1 (6 bases). Trimming took off 3 bases at V and 2 bases at J, with 11 bases between the two ends. Germline V gene sequence: CDR1 SGHVS, CDR2 FQNEAQ. CDR3 size: 15 residues. The CDR3 here is CASSFAGARNQPQHF. CDR3 DNA sequence: TGTGCCAGCAGCTTTGCAGGGGCGCGCAATCAGCCCCAGCATTTT.

The chain has TRBV19 and TRBJ1-4, with a possible D match to TRBD1 (6 bases). CDR3 length equals 14 residues. Looked up from germline, CDR1 is LNHDA and CDR2 is SQIVND (reference sequence). The germline V and J ends were trimmed by 2 bases and 8 bases, with 12 bases remaining between them. The CDR3 DNA follows: TGTGCCAGTAGTATATCCAGGGGTGGCGAAAAACTGTTTTTT. As protein: CASSISRGGEKLFF.

The genes are TRBV7-9 and TRBJ2-5; 9 bases are a match to TRBD1. J gave up 4 bases and V 6 bases, and 6 bases lay outside the gene matches. CDR3 length: 14 amino acids. Germline CDR1 is SEHNR and CDR2 is FQNEAQ (reference sequence). The CDR3 coding sequence is TGTGCCAGCAGTGAAACAGGGGGCGTAGAGACCCAGTACTTC. It translates to CASSETGGVETQYF.

Details on this clonotype: At one end the junction does not follow the germline gene, possibly because of a read error. In DNA form, the CDR3 reads TGTGCCAGCAGCTTGGACCTAGCCTCCTACGACCAGTACTTC. The encoded protein is CASSLDLASYDQYF. This chain connects TRBV5-6 to TRBJ2-7; weak D call: TRBD2 (5 bases). Germline CDR1 reads SGHDT; CDR2 reads YYEEEE. This CDR3 has 14 residues.

This rearrangement joins TRBV29-1 to TRBJ2-2, with D possibly being TRBD1 (6 bases). Germline V lookup: CDR1 SQVTM, CDR2 ANQGSEA. CDR3 length equals 13 residues. Trimming took 5 bases from V and 1 from J, leaving 8 bases between them. CDR3 sequence: CSVRQENTGELFF. The DNA of the CDR3 is TGCAGCGTTAGACAGGAGAACACCGGGGAGCTGTTTTTT.

The rearrangement joins TRBV15 to TRBJ2-1, with D tentatively TRBD2 (6 bases). CDR1 and CDR2 from the germline V gene are LNHNV and YYDKDF (reference sequence). This CDR3 is built from 15 residues. Trimming pared 3 bases from V and 8 bases from J, leaving 17 bases between. CDR3 sequence reads: CATSSSSGRIHEQFF. The CDR3 DNA follows: TGTGCCACCAGCAGTAGCAGCGGGCGAATCCATGAGCAGTTCTTC.

The chain joins TRBV4-3 to TRBJ2-1; tentative D call: TRBD1 (6 bases). The germline gives CDR1 LGHNA, CDR2 YSLEER. The CDR3 spans 16 residues. With 0 bases removed from V and 4 bases from J, the gap between germline ends came to 13 bases. Here the CDR3 reads CASSQDFRTAYNEQFF. In nucleotides, the CDR3 is TGCGCCAGCAGCCAAGATTTCAGGACAGCTTACAATGAGCAGTTCTTC.

This sequence joins TRBV11-3 and TRBJ2-7; D not certain. CDR1 SGHNT and CDR2 YENEEA come from the germline V gene. This CDR3 comprises 13 residues. The germline V and J ends were trimmed by 6 bases and 3 bases, with 12 bases remaining between them. The CDR3 coding sequence is TGTGCCAGCAGGGAAGGCCCGGACTACGAGCAGTACTTC. This codes for CASREGPDYEQYF. The whole variable domain, filled in from reference TRBV11-3 and TRBJ2-7, reads EAGVVQSPRYKIIEKKQPVAFWCNPISGHNTLYWYLQNLGQGPELLIRYENEEAVDDSQLPKDRFSAERLKGVDSTLKIQPAELGDSAVYLCASREGPDYEQYFGPGTRLTVT.

This chain connects TRBV7-2 to TRBJ1-1; 8 bases align to TRBD1. The CDR3 length is 16 residues. Germline V gene lookup returns CDR1 SGHTA and CDR2 FQGNSA. With 6 bases clipped from V and 2 bases from J, the junction kept 11 bases outside the gene matches. CDR3 loop: CASSSQGAVYNTEAFF. The CDR3 nucleotides read TGTGCCAGCAGTTCCCAGGGGGCGGTATATAACACTGAAGCTTTCTTT.

The chain is built from TRBV9 and TRBJ1-2; weak D call: TRBD1 (6 bases). In germline, CDR1 is SGDLS, CDR2 YYNGEE. This CDR3 is built from 14 residues. Deletions cut 3 bases from V and 3 bases from J, with 12 bases between. CDR3 in DNA: TGTGCCAGCAGCGCGATAGGGGGGGACTATGGCTACACCTTC. Translated, it gives CASSAIGGDYGYTF.

This CDR3 reads CASSLYGDTEAFF. The DNA for the CDR3 is TGCGCCAGCAGCTTGTACGGGGACACTGAAGCTTTCTTT. This chain connects TRBV5-1 to TRBJ1-1; no clear D gene. Trimming left V 1 base short and J 3 bases short, with 7 bases between. Germline V gives CDR1 SGHRS, CDR2 YFSETQ. This CDR3 is 13 amino acids long. The full variable domain, rest sourced from reference TRBV5-1 and TRBJ1-1, is KAGVTQTPRYLIKTRGQQVTLSCSPISGHRSVSWYQQTPGQGLQFLFEYFSETQRNKGNFPGRFSGRQFSNSRSEMNVSTLELGDSALYLCASSLYGDTEAFFGQGTRLTVV.

There are a few counts of this clonotype. The chain employs TRBV3-1 and TRBJ2-7, with unresolved D. Between the trimmed V and J ends, which lost 0 bases and 3 bases, there was a span of 3 bases. The CDR3 is 12 amino acids. From germline, CDR1 is LGHDT and CDR2 YNNKEL (reference sequence). The CDR3 coding sequence is TGTGCCAGCAGCCAAGATCGCTACGAGCAGTACTTC. Its protein product is CASSQDRYEQYF.

This clonotype showed up just once. The chain employs TRBV7-4 and TRBJ2-7; D is possibly TRBD2 (6 bases). The ends were cut back, 0 bases at V and 3 bases at J, with 12 bases in the middle. Germline V lookup: CDR1 SGHVT, CDR2 SQSDAQ. CDR3 size: 15 residues. Here the CDR3 reads CASSLARGEHYEQYF. DNA for the CDR3: TGTGCCAGCAGCTTAGCGCGGGGTGAACACTACGAGCAGTACTTC.

V is TRBV14 and J is TRBJ1-2; tentatively, D is TRBD1 (5 bases). The CDR3 has 16 amino acids. Germline-derived CDR1 and CDR2 are SGHDN and FVKESK. V lost 5 bases and J 0 bases, leaving 16 bases between the germline ends. CDR3 DNA: TGTGCCAGCAGCGGTCCAACAGGAACGGCTAACTATGGCTACACCTTC. Protein: CASSGPTGTANYGYTF.

This sequence joins TRBV10-3 and TRBJ1-4, with TRBD1 matching over 12 bases. There are 15 residues in the CDR3. The J segment lost 7 bases and the V segment lost 6 bases, leaving 6 bases of the junction unmatched. Germline CDR1 is ENHRY and CDR2 is SYGVKD. As DNA, the CDR3 is TGTGCCATCAGCGGGGACAGGGGGCCAGGTGAAAAACTGTTTTTT. Residues: CAISGDRGPGEKLFF.

The gene calls are TRBV7-9 and TRBJ2-7; 7 bases fit TRBD2. CDR1 and CDR2 (germline): SEHNR, FQNEAQ (reference sequence). The CDR3 is 16 residues long. The V and J ends lost 5 bases and 2 bases, in that order; junction bases with no gene match: 12. CDR3 protein: CASSQVWSGTPYEQYF. The CDR3 DNA follows: TGTGCCAGCAGCCAAGTTTGGAGCGGGACCCCCTACGAGCAGTACTTC.

The rearrangement links TRBV29-1 to TRBJ2-6; TRBD1 matches 7 bases. This CDR3 has 16 amino acids. CDR1 is SQVTM, CDR2 ANQGSEA, per germline. V trimming: 6 bases; J trimming: 0 bases; junction bases outside the gene matches: 8. The CDR3, as DNA: TGCAGCGTCCAGGACAGGACGACCTCTGGGGCCAACGTCCTGACTTTC. It codes for CSVQDRTTSGANVLTF.

The rearrangement links TRBV29-1 to TRBJ2-5; 8 nucleotides agree with TRBD2. J lost 3 bases, V lost 5 bases, and 2 bases had no gene match. Germline CDR1 reads SQVTM; CDR2 reads ANQGSEA. This CDR3 comprises 12 residues. CDR3 protein: CSVTGGEETQYF. The CDR3, as DNA: TGCAGCGTTACCGGGGGGGAAGAGACCCAGTACTTC. Combining the CDR3 with reference TRBV29-1 and TRBJ2-5 gives the whole variable domain SAVISQKPSRDICQRGTSLTIQCQVDSQVTMMFWYRQQPGQSLTLIATANQGSEATYESGFVIDKFPISRPNLTFSTLTVSNMSPEDSSIYLCSVTGGEETQYFGPGTRLLVL.

This clonotype was observed once. This rearrangement joins TRBV7-9 to TRBJ1-3; D ambiguous. The CDR3 has 14 amino acids. V lost 4 bases, J lost 8 bases, and 15 bases lay in between. Germline V gene sequence: CDR1 SEHNR, CDR2 FQNEAQ (reference sequence). The CDR3: CASSSPGRWDTIYF. CDR3 bases: TGTGCCAGCAGCTCGCCCGGCAGGTGGGACACCATATATTTT.

This clonotype was counted many times. The chain combines TRBV5-6 with TRBJ2-1; TRBD2 matches 8 bases. The CDR3 runs 15 residues. J was trimmed by 4 bases and V by 4 bases; bases with no gene match: 7. Germline V gene data show CDR1 as SGHDT and CDR2 as YYEEEE. CDR3 sequence (DNA): TGTGCCAGCAGCAACGGGGGGGCCGGTTACAATGAGCAGTTCTTC. As protein: CASSNGGAGYNEQFF.

The rearrangement uses TRBV7-3 and TRBJ2-1; 11 bases align to TRBD1. V trimming: 5 bases; J trimming: 5 bases; junction bases outside the gene matches: 5. CDR3 length: 15 residues. Germline lookup yields CDR1 SGHTA and CDR2 FQGTGA. The CDR3 coding sequence is TGTGCCAGCAGCGCGGGACAGGGGGGTAACAATGAGCAGTTCTTC. Its protein product is CASSAGQGGNNEQFF. Supplemented by reference TRBV7-3 and TRBJ2-1, the full variable domain reads GAGVSQTPSNKVTEKGKYVELRCDPISGHTALYWYRQSLGQGPEFLIYFQGTGAADDSGLPNDRFFAVRPEGSVSTLKIQRTERGDSAVYLCASSAGQGGNNEQFFGPGTRLTVL.

In this sample, this clonotype turned up a few times. The genes are TRBV10-3 and TRBJ2-1, with 7 bases matching TRBD2. Germline CDR1 ENHRY, CDR2 SYGVKD. The trim removed 6 bases at V and 8 bases at J, leaving 7 bases unmatched. The CDR3 is 13 amino acids. The CDR3 loop is CAIRFSGLDEQFF. CDR3 bases: TGTGCCATCAGGTTTAGCGGGTTGGATGAGCAGTTCTTC.

This chain joins TRBV15 and TRBJ2-5; tentative D call: TRBD1 (6 bases). The CDR3 loop spans 15 amino acids. The germline V and J ends were trimmed by 1 base and 8 bases, with 17 bases remaining between them. Germline V CDR1 and CDR2: LNHNV, YYDKDF (reference sequence). The CDR3 sequence: CATSRVDGRGKTQYF. The CDR3 region has the DNA TGTGCCACCAGCAGAGTTGACGGAAGGGGGAAAACCCAGTACTTC.

This chain links TRBV12-3 or TRBV12-4 with TRBJ2-2, with no clear D. CDR3 length: 13 amino acids. V shed 3 bases and J shed 9 bases, with 11 bases lying between them. As DNA, the CDR3 is TGTGCCAGCAGTTTTTCCGGGTGGTGGGAGCTGTTTTTT. This encodes CASSFSGWWELFF.